A selection of T cell receptor beta chains follows, all from one sample in a study of blood T cell repertoires in COVID-19. Sequenced by immunoSEQ multiplex PCR; TCRdb stores in-frame clones only, minus some. The sample holds hundreds of thousands of clones, about 88% seen once. The sequenced sample consisted of peripheral blood. The receptors here all came from a woman aged 40 to 49 who had recovered from COVID-19. CDR3s include the opening cysteine and the closing phenylalanine or tryptophan. D genes are given only for firm matches. For some rows the clone size is stated as once, few or many, or as a class when expanded; others skip it.

J | D | V | size | DNA | CDR3
TRBJ1-1 | TRBD1 | TRBV6-5 | . | TGTGCCAGCAGTTACTCGACAGGGACCCTGAACACTGAAGCTTTCTTT | CASSYSTGTLNTEAFF
TRBJ1-6 | . | TRBV12-5 | . | TGTGCTAGTGGTTTGGGGGACACTAATTCACCCCTCCACTTT | CASGLGDTNSPLHF
TRBJ2-3 | TRBD2 | TRBV10-3 | once | TGTGCCATCAGTGACCCCCTAGCGGTTAACACGCAGTATTTT | CAISDPLAVNTQYF
TRBJ2-3 | . | TRBV5-8 | . | TGTGCCAGCAGCTTTGGGGGGACAGATACGCAGTATTTT | CASSFGGTDTQYF
TRBJ2-3 | . | TRBV19 | . | TGTGCCAGTAGTATAGACCGACGGGGCACAGATACGCAGTATTTT | CASSIDRRGTDTQYF
TRBJ2-5 | TRBD1 | TRBV20-1 | . | TGCAGTGCTCTCAGGGGGGAGACCCAGTACTTC | CSALRGETQYF
TRBJ1-4 | . | TRBV7-2 | . | TGTGCCAGCAGCCGTTCCGCCCCGGGGGCTAATGAAAAACTGTTTTTT | CASSRSAPGANEKLFF
TRBJ1-4 | TRBD1 | TRBV2 | few | TGTGCCAGCAGTGCCCGACAGGGGCCGAGCGGAAAACTGTTTTTT | CASSARQGPSGKLFF
TRBJ2-1 | . | TRBV3-1/TRBV3-2 | . | TGTGCCAGCAGCCCCGGGATGGTCAATGAGCAGTTCTTC | CASSPGMVNEQFF
TRBJ1-2 | . | TRBV28 | . | TGTGCCAGCAGCCTGGGGGGGCCCTATGGCTACACCTTC | CASSLGGPYGYTF
TRBJ1-2 | . | TRBV25-1 | . | TGTGCCAGCAGTGAGGTAGCGAGCTATGGCTACACCTTC | CASSEVASYGYTF
TRBJ2-6 | . | TRBV5-4 | once | TGTGCCAGCAGCTTGGGTCGGTCTGGGGCCAACGTCCTGACTTTC | CASSLGRSGANVLTF
TRBJ2-3 | TRBD1 | TRBV19 | . | TGTGCCAGTAGGCTGACCGGGACAGGGGGCGCAGATACGCAGTATTTT | CASRLTGTGGADTQYF
TRBJ1-2 | . | TRBV4-1 | few | TGCGCCAGCAGCCTCGAGGGCACCCCTCGCACCTTC | CASSLEGTPRTF
TRBJ1-2 | . | TRBV3-1/TRBV3-2 | . | TGTGCCAGCAGTATGTGGGGGGTTGGCTATGGCTACACCTTC | CASSMWGVGYGYTF
TRBJ2-1 | TRBD2 | TRBV11-2 | . | TGTGCCAGCAGCTTAGGACCATGGGGAGGGCCTGGTGAGCAGTTCTTC | CASSLGPWGGPGEQFF
TRBJ1-6 | . | TRBV7-9 | . | TGTGCCAGTCAGACCCAGGGTACAGATAATTCACCCCTCCACTTT | CASQTQGTDNSPLHF
TRBJ2-1 | . | TRBV19 | . | TGTGCCAGTAGTTCGGTTAGCGGATACAATGAGCAGTTCTTC | CASSSVSGYNEQFF
TRBJ2-3 | . | TRBV19 | . | TGTGCCAGTAGTGCGGGATCGGATACGCAGTATTTT | CASSAGSDTQYF
TRBJ1-3 | . | TRBV6-4 | . | TGTGCCAGCAGTGGCCCCCCTGAGTCTGGAAACACCATATATTTT | CASSGPPESGNTIYF
TRBJ2-3 | . | TRBV5-1 | . | TGCGCCAGCAGCCCCCAGGGAGATACGCAGTATTTT | CASSPQGDTQYF
TRBJ2-5 | TRBD2 | TRBV5-1 | . | TGCGCCAGCAGCCCCCGGGGAGGGGAGACCCAGTACTTC | CASSPRGGETQYF
TRBJ2-1 | . | TRBV28 | . | TGTGCCAGCAGTCTGGGCAGGGGGGTCTACAATGAGCAGTTCTTC | CASSLGRGVYNEQFF
TRBJ1-2 | . | TRBV10-3 | few | TGTGCCACCGACGAGGGTTTGGGGTATGGCTACACCTTC | CATDEGLGYGYTF
TRBJ2-3 | TRBD1 | TRBV5-1 | . | TGCGCCAGCAGCTTGGCCTCAGGGGGTGTAGATACGCAGTATTTT | CASSLASGGVDTQYF
TRBJ1-2 | . | TRBV3-1/TRBV3-2 | . | TGTGCCAGCAGCCCCCGGGGAGGCACCAACTATGGCTACACCTTC | CASSPRGGTNYGYTF
TRBJ2-2 | TRBD1 | TRBV6-2/TRBV6-3 | . | TGTGCCAGCAGTCCCCCCCGGGGACAGGGTGTGACCGGGGAGCTGTTTTTT | CASSPPRGQGVTGELFF
TRBJ2-7 | TRBD1 | TRBV2 | . | TGTGCCAGCAGCGGGGACAGGGGCCCGGGTTACGAGCAGTACTTC | CASSGDRGPGYEQYF
TRBJ2-1 | TRBD2 | TRBV19 | . | TGTGCCAGTAGTTCCGGGCGGGAGGGCCCCTACAATGAGCAGTTCTTC | CASSSGREGPYNEQFF
TRBJ1-2 | . | TRBV7-2 | . | TGTGCCAGCAGCCCAACCCAGGGAGGCCCCTATGGCTACACCTTC | CASSPTQGGPYGYTF
TRBJ2-2 | TRBD1 | TRBV10-3 | once | TGTGCCATCAGACTGTCCCGGGACAGGGGCCGAGCGAACACCGGGGAGCTGTTTTTT | CAIRLSRDRGRANTGELFF
TRBJ2-7 | . | TRBV5-8 | once | TGTGCCAGCAGCCGGGTTCGGCAGTACTTC | CASSRVRQYF
TRBJ1-6 | . | TRBV7-9 | once | TGTGCCAGCAGCTTATCAGGGAATTCACCCCTCCACTTT | CASSLSGNSPLHF
TRBJ1-1 | TRBD1 | TRBV30 | . | TGTGCCTGGATACCCTGGGGGACAGGGGACCCCGCCATGAACACTGAAGCTTTCTTT | CAWIPWGTGDPAMNTEAFF
TRBJ2-1 | TRBD2 | TRBV7-8 | . | TGTGCCAGCAGCTCACTGGGACTAGCGGAGGGCCCTTATCCGTTCTTC | CASSSLGLAEGPYPFF
TRBJ2-3 | TRBD2 | TRBV19 | . | TGTGCCAGTAGTAGCGGGACTAGCGGGAGTACCGCAGATACGCAGTATTTT | CASSSGTSGSTADTQYF
TRBJ1-1 | . | TRBV12-3/TRBV12-4 | . | TGTGCCAGCAGTTTGGGGCGGGACCGGTCGGTTTTCTTT | CASSLGRDRSVFF
TRBJ2-2 | . | TRBV5-1 | . | TGCGCCAGCAGCTTGGGGGCGGGCTCCGGGGAGCTGTTTTTT | CASSLGAGSGELFF
TRBJ1-1 | TRBD1 | TRBV2 | once | TGTGGGACAGGGGTCACTGAAGCTTTCTTT | CGTGVTEAFF
TRBJ2-3 | . | TRBV4-3 | few | TGCGCCAGCAGCCTTGAAGGAACTAGAAGAGATACGCAGTATTTT | CASSLEGTRRDTQYF
TRBJ2-7 | TRBD2 | TRBV10-3 | . | TGTGCCATCAGGCCCAACGGGGCGGGAGTTGAATACGAGCAGTACTTC | CAIRPNGAGVEYEQYF
TRBJ1-4 | . | TRBV6-6 | . | TGTGCCAGCAGTCCGCCTAGGGGAGGAGGTGAAAAACTGTTTTTT | CASSPPRGGGEKLFF
TRBJ2-5 | . | TRBV7-9 | . | TGTGCCAGCAGCTTAGAGGGCAGGGTAGAGACCCAGTACTTC | CASSLEGRVETQYF
TRBJ2-7 | . | TRBV7-9 | . | TGTGCCAGCAGCTTAGCCGACCGCGGGCGTCTGGACGAGCAGTACTTC | CASSLADRGRLDEQYF
TRBJ1-2 | TRBD1 | TRBV30 | . | TGTGCCTGGAGTGTACCCGGGACAGCCGCCTCGATAAGTGGCTACACCTTC | CAWSVPGTAASISGYTF
TRBJ2-5 | TRBD2 | TRBV6-2/TRBV6-3 | . | TGTGCCAGCAGTCGGGGGAGCGGGGACCAAGAGACCCAGTACTTC | CASSRGSGDQETQYF
TRBJ2-1 | TRBD2 | TRBV27 | . | TGTGCCAGCAGTTTACGAACTAGCGGAGGGGGGAATGAGCAGTTCTTC | CASSLRTSGGGNEQFF
TRBJ1-5 | TRBD1 | TRBV27 | . | TGTGCCAGCAGTCAGGGACAGGGGACGCCCCAGCATTTT | CASSQGQGTPQHF
TRBJ2-1 | TRBD2 | TRBV4-2 | . | TGTGCCAGCAGCCAAGCTAGCGGGAGGCCGAGCTCCTACAATGAGCAGTTCTTC | CASSQASGRPSSYNEQFF
TRBJ1-5 | TRBD1 | TRBV15 | . | TGTGCCACCACCCCGGACAGGGGAAACAATCAGCCCCAGCATTTT | CATTPDRGNNQPQHF
TRBJ2-1 | TRBD2 | TRBV7-2 | . | TGTGCCAGCAGCATGATGGCTAGCGGGGCCCGTGAGCAGTTCTTC | CASSMMASGAREQFF
TRBJ2-5 | . | TRBV29-1 | . | TGCAGCGTTGTTCGGACTCGAGGGGGGGGCAGAGAGACCCAGTACTTC | CSVVRTRGGGRETQYF
TRBJ1-5 | . | TRBV10-1 | few | TGCGCCAGCAGCCAGGGAATTCAGCCCCAGCATTTT | CASSQGIQPQHF